Listed below are T cell receptor beta chains from one sample, sequenced in a study of OX40 agonist ivuxolimab in advanced cancers. Generated by immunoSEQ multiplex PCR, the TCRdb table keeps only in-frame clones and is missing some. The repertoire consists of roughly 60,000 clones, with 90% to 95% occurring once and the leading ten covering approximately 19%. Sample: CD4+ or CD8+ T cells sorted from blood, taken in a trial of the OX40 agonist ivuxolimab. All receptors derive from an adult with an advanced solid tumor such as melanoma, head and neck, liver or kidney cancer. CDR3s include the opening cysteine and the closing phenylalanine or tryptophan. The order of the fields is clone size, D gene, J gene, V gene, CDR3 DNA, CDR3 protein. A D gene is named only where the DNA matches it firmly. The size of a clone is reported for some rows only, either as once, few or many, or as a class for expanded clones.

size: NA; D: NA; J: TRBJ2-2; V: TRBV5-6; DNA: TGTGCCAGCAGCTTGAAAGAGAACACCGGGGAGCTGTTTTTT; CDR3: CASSLKENTGELFF
size: NA; D: NA; J: TRBJ2-7; V: TRBV5-4; DNA: TGTGCCAGCAGCCCCGGGTCTTACTCCTACGAGCAGTACTTC; CDR3: CASSPGSYSYEQYF
size: NA; D: NA; J: TRBJ2-3; V: TRBV9; DNA: TGTGCCAGCAGCGTAGGGGGGGATACGCAGTATTTT; CDR3: CASSVGGDTQYF
size: NA; D: NA; J: TRBJ1-1; V: TRBV21-1; DNA: TGTGCCAGCAGCAACCGGGGTCGGGTAGAGGGCACTGAAGCTTTCTTT; CDR3: CASSNRGRVEGTEAFF
size: once; D: NA; J: TRBJ2-2; V: TRBV5-6; DNA: TGTGCCAGCAGCTTGGTTTACGGGGAGCTGTTTTTT; CDR3: CASSLVYGELFF
size: NA; D: NA; J: TRBJ2-5; V: TRBV6-1; DNA: TGTGCCAGCAGTGAAGATGCCCTGGCAGGGAACCAAGAGACCCAGTACTTC; CDR3: CASSEDALAGNQETQYF
size: NA; D: TRBD2; J: TRBJ2-1; V: TRBV11-2; DNA: TGTGCCAGCTGTCCTCATGGGGGGGTACCCCGGAATGAGCAGTTCTTC; CDR3: CASCPHGGVPRNEQFF
size: NA; D: TRBD1; J: TRBJ2-6; V: TRBV4-3; DNA: TGCGCCAGCGGGACGTCGGACAGGCTCTCTGGGGCCAACGTCCTGACTTTC; CDR3: CASGTSDRLSGANVLTF
size: NA; D: TRBD1; J: TRBJ2-1; V: TRBV28; DNA: TGTGCCAGCAGCCAAGACAGGGGGATCAACAATGAGCAGTTCTTC; CDR3: CASSQDRGINNEQFF
size: NA; D: NA; J: TRBJ1-1; V: TRBV9; DNA: TGTGCCAGCAGCTCCCCTCGAGAGTACAGGGAGGCAGATAGGACTGAAGCTTTCTTT; CDR3: CASSSPREYREADRTEAFF
size: NA; D: TRBD2; J: TRBJ2-1; V: TRBV5-6; DNA: TGTGCCAGCAGCCCTACTAGCGGGAGCTACAATGAGCAGTTCTTC; CDR3: CASSPTSGSYNEQFF
size: NA; D: NA; J: TRBJ2-3; V: TRBV5-6; DNA: TGTGCCAGCAGCCAAGCGGGTACCACAGATACGCAGTATTTT; CDR3: CASSQAGTTDTQYF
size: few; D: TRBD1; J: TRBJ2-5; V: TRBV7-8; DNA: TGTGCCAGCAGCTTCACGACAGGGGAAGAGACCCAGTACTTC; CDR3: CASSFTTGEETQYF
size: NA; D: NA; J: TRBJ2-5; V: TRBV7-2; DNA: TGTGCCAGCAGCTTTAATGTGCCCCAAGAGACCCAGTACTTC; CDR3: CASSFNVPQETQYF
size: NA; D: NA; J: TRBJ2-7; V: TRBV6-6; DNA: TGTGCCAGCAGGGAGGGACGGGCCATCTCCTACGAGCAGTACTTC; CDR3: CASREGRAISYEQYF
size: NA; D: TRBD1; J: TRBJ1-2; V: TRBV19; DNA: TGTGCCAGTAGTACGCGGGACAGGGGGCTCGATGGCTACACCTTC; CDR3: CASSTRDRGLDGYTF
size: NA; D: TRBD1; J: TRBJ1-2; V: TRBV27; DNA: TGTGCCAGCAGATATTACAGGGGGATTGAAGGAGCTAACTATGGCTACACCTTC; CDR3: CASRYYRGIEGANYGYTF
size: NA; D: NA; J: TRBJ2-1; V: TRBV10-3; DNA: TGTGCCATCAGTGATCCTAGCTCCTACAATGAGCAGTTCTTC; CDR3: CAISDPSSYNEQFF
size: NA; D: NA; J: TRBJ1-2; V: TRBV27; DNA: TGTGCCAGCAGTTTATCGCGGGGCACTTACTATGGCTACACCTTC; CDR3: CASSLSRGTYYGYTF
size: NA; D: NA; J: TRBJ1-6; V: TRBV6-5; DNA: TGTGCCAGCAGTTACTCGAACGACTCACCCCTCCACTTT; CDR3: CASSYSNDSPLHF
size: NA; D: NA; J: TRBJ2-1; V: TRBV7-3; DNA: TGTGCCAGCAGCCCGGGACTTGCAGGGGGCAATGAGCAGTTCTTC; CDR3: CASSPGLAGGNEQFF
size: NA; D: TRBD2; J: TRBJ2-3; V: TRBV4-1; DNA: TGCGCCAGCAGCCACACTAGCGCCTCCACAGATACGCAGTATTTT; CDR3: CASSHTSASTDTQYF
size: few; D: NA; J: TRBJ2-7; V: TRBV7-9; DNA: TGTGCCAGCAGCTTAGATCAGGTCGAGCAGTACTTC; CDR3: CASSLDQVEQYF
size: NA; D: NA; J: TRBJ2-5; V: TRBV27; DNA: TGTGCCAGCAGTTTATATTGGGAACAAGAGACCCAGTACTTC; CDR3: CASSLYWEQETQYF
size: NA; D: TRBD2; J: TRBJ2-1; V: TRBV11-2; DNA: TGTGCCAGCAGCTTCGCGGGAGGGATATCCTACAATGAGCAGTTCTTC; CDR3: CASSFAGGISYNEQFF
size: NA; D: TRBD2; J: TRBJ2-1; V: TRBV11-3; DNA: TGTGCCAGCAGCTCTGGACTAGCGGGGTATGACAATGAGCAGTTCTTC; CDR3: CASSSGLAGYDNEQFF